Following are 22 T cell receptor beta chains from one sample sequenced in a study of beta chain features in type 1 diabetes. Of the isolated RNA, all was reverse transcribed, and so the sequenced material was expressed TCRB transcripts. Here immunoSEQ multiplex PCR was the method, and the copy in TCRdb shows in-frame clones only, minus some. Among about 250,000 clones, 13% to 15% were seen once, and the ten largest hold about 0.027%. The sequenced sample was naive CD4+ T cells from blood. All receptors come from a woman in her thirties or forties in good health.

There are a few counts of this clone. This rearrangement joins TRBV29-1 to TRBJ2-3, with 9 positions matching TRBD2. CDR1 is SQVTM and CDR2 is ANQGSEA in the germline V gene. There are 14 residues in the CDR3. Trimming cost V 4 bases and J 0 bases; bases outside gene matches: 2. CDR3 DNA sequence: TGCAGCGTTGGTAGCGGGGGTAGCACAGATACGCAGTATTTT. Amino acid sequence: CSVGSGGSTDTQYF.

The V and J genes are TRBV19 and TRBJ1-1, with a possible D match to TRBD1 (5 bases). Germline V lookup: CDR1 LNHDA, CDR2 SQIVND (reference sequence). The V and J ends lost 5 bases and 10 bases respectively, with 14 bases between them. The CDR3 extends over 12 amino acids. Here the CDR3 DNA reads TGTGCCAGTAGTGCGGAGGGGTCTAGAGCTTTCTTT. Its translation is CASSAEGSRAFF.

The chain links TRBV12-5 to TRBJ1-1, with a tentative D call TRBD1 (6 bases). Per germline, CDR1 LGHNT and CDR2 FRNRAP. The CDR3 contains 12 residues. The V and J ends lost 8 bases and 4 bases respectively, with 11 bases between them. CDR3 coding DNA: TGTGCTAGTTCCCAAGGGGGCACTGAAGCTTTCTTT. The encoded protein is CASSQGGTEAFF.

The rearrangement joins TRBV10-3 to TRBJ1-1; a weak D match, TRBD1 (6 bases). Germline CDR1 and CDR2: ENHRY and SYGVKD. This CDR3 region has 15 residues. With 0 bases removed from V and 2 bases from J, the gap between germline ends came to 10 bases. The CDR3 sequence: CAISESRTANTEAFF. The CDR3 DNA is TGTGCCATCAGTGAGTCGAGGACAGCCAACACTGAAGCTTTCTTT.

This clone occurred a few times. The same CDR3 is also encoded by other DNA sequences in this sample. The chain carries TRBV18 and TRBJ1-1, with unresolved D. Germline V gene data show CDR1 as KGHSH and CDR2 as LQKENI. The CDR3 is 15 residues long. Deletions cut 6 bases from V and 1 base from J, with 15 bases between. DNA of the CDR3: TGTGCCAGCTCCACTTCAGGTGGAAGGAACACTGAAGCTTTCTTT. Translation gives CASSTSGGRNTEAFF.

The chain is built from TRBV7-2 and TRBJ2-7; no clear D gene. The germline gives CDR1 SGHTA, CDR2 FQGNSA. V was pared by 2 bases and J by 2 bases, with 10 bases between. The CDR3 has 14 residues. CDR3 in amino acids: CASSLFEDPYEQYF. The CDR3 DNA follows: TGTGCCAGCAGCTTATTCGAGGATCCCTACGAGCAGTACTTC.

This sequence joins TRBV10-3 and TRBJ2-1, with D perhaps matching TRBD2 (5 bases). The ends were cut back, 4 bases at V and 6 bases at J, with 25 bases in the middle. This CDR3 is 18 amino acids long. Germline assignment: CDR1 ENHRY and CDR2 SYGVKD. The CDR3 region has the DNA TGTGCCATCAGTGGGGAGATCGGGAAAAGGTCCGGGTTCAATGAGCAGTTCTTC. Translated, it gives CAISGEIGKRSGFNEQFF.

The V call is TRBV4-1, the J call TRBJ2-3; D is unresolved. There are 12 residues in the CDR3. Germline V gives CDR1 MGHRA, CDR2 YSYEKL. Trimming removed 1 base from V and 8 bases from J, with 7 bases in between. The CDR3 coding sequence is TGCGCCAGCAGCCAAGTCTCGGGTACGCAGTATTTT. As protein: CASSQVSGTQYF.

The rearrangement uses TRBV5-1 and TRBJ2-3; 8 bases are a match to TRBD2. CDR3 size: 14 residues. The trim removed 4 bases at V and 3 bases at J, leaving 4 bases unmatched. Germline V lookup: CDR1 SGHRS, CDR2 YFSETQ. CDR3 protein: CASSPGTRTDTQYF. The CDR3 nucleotides read TGCGCCAGCAGCCCCGGGACTAGAACAGATACGCAGTATTTT.

This clone came up a few times. V gene TRBV19 combines with J gene TRBJ1-2, with D possibly TRBD1 on 6 matching bases. Trimming took 5 bases from V and 4 from J, leaving 17 bases between them. The CDR3 loop spans 15 amino acids. Germline assignment: CDR1 LNHDA and CDR2 SQIVND (reference sequence). The CDR3 is CASSSTGTRPYGYTF. The CDR3, as DNA: TGTGCCAGTAGTTCTACCGGGACAAGGCCCTATGGCTACACCTTC. The complete variable domain, with remaining parts taken from reference TRBV19 and TRBJ1-2, reads DGGITQSPKYLFRKEGQNVTLSCEQNLNHDAMYWYRQDPGQGLRLIYYSQIVNDFQKGDIAEGYSVSREKKESFPLTVTSAQKNPTAFYLCASSSTGTRPYGYTFGSGTRLTVV.

This clone was seen a few times. V and J are TRBV9 and TRBJ2-3; perhaps TRBD2 as D (6 bases). CDR1 is SGDLS and CDR2 is YYNGEE in the germline V gene. The V end was cut by 0 bases, the J end by 0 bases, with 8 bases between. The CDR3 covers 15 residues. CDR3 coding DNA: TGTGCCAGCAGCGTAGCGGGGACTAGCACAGATACGCAGTATTTT. This encodes CASSVAGTSTDTQYF. Combining the CDR3 with reference TRBV9 and TRBJ2-3 gives the whole variable domain DSGVTQTPKHLITATGQRVTLRCSPRSGDLSVYWYQQSLDQGLQFLIQYYNGEERAKGNILERFSAQQFPDLHSELNLSSLELGDSALYFCASSVAGTSTDTQYFGPGTRLTVL.

A few counts support this clone. This chain connects TRBV16 to TRBJ1-1; the D gene is possibly TRBD1 (6 bases). Germline lookup yields CDR1 KGHSY and CDR2 FQNENV. The CDR3 extends over 15 amino acids. Trimming stripped 0 bases from V and 3 bases from J, with 11 bases between. The CDR3 is CASSQSQGLDTEAFF. The CDR3 DNA reads as TGTGCCAGCAGCCAATCCCAGGGGTTGGACACTGAAGCTTTCTTT.

This clone was seen a handful of times. V usage is TRBV9 and J usage is TRBJ2-1; D might be TRBD2 (5 bases). The V end lost 7 bases, the J end lost 4 bases, and 12 bases lay between the germline ends. This CDR3 contains 13 residues. CDR1 is SGDLS and CDR2 is YYNGEE in the germline V gene. CDR3 loop: CASSSSRYNEQFF. The CDR3 coding sequence is TGTGCCAGCTCTAGCAGCCGATACAATGAGCAGTTCTTC.

This clone was seen more than once but under ten times. This chain joins TRBV5-1 and TRBJ2-7, with D possibly matching TRBD2 (5 bases). The CDR3 is made up of 17 amino acids. Between the trimmed V and J ends, which lost 0 bases and 4 bases, there was a span of 20 bases. CDR1 SGHRS and CDR2 YFSETQ come from the germline V gene. For the CDR3, the DNA is TGCGCCAGCAGCTTGGGTGGTGCAGGAGGTGCCGCGTACGAGCAGTACTTC. This gives the protein CASSLGGAGGAAYEQYF.

V usage is TRBV5-1 and J usage is TRBJ2-3, with 12 nucleotides matching TRBD2. The CDR3 sequence is 16 residues long. Germline CDR1 and CDR2: SGHRS and YFSETQ. The junction had 6 bases not matched to a gene; V was cut back by 2 bases and J by 5 bases. CDR3: CASSFASGGARDTQYF. Written as DNA, the CDR3 is TGCGCCAGCAGCTTCGCTAGCGGGGGGGCCCGAGATACGCAGTATTTT.

This clone was detected a few times. The rearrangement links TRBV7-2 to TRBJ2-3; D call uncertain. V lost 5 bases and J 6 bases, leaving 15 bases between the germline ends. The CDR3 is 14 amino acids. Germline V lookup: CDR1 SGHTA, CDR2 FQGNSA. CDR3 bases: TGTGCCAGCAGCGTCACTGGGTTCGGGGATACGCAGTATTTT. Residues: CASSVTGFGDTQYF.

The CDR3 sequence: CASSGDTRNTEAFF. For the CDR3, the DNA is TGTGCCAGCAGTGGGGACACCCGGAACACTGAAGCTTTCTTT. The chain couples TRBV2 to TRBJ1-1; D might be TRBD1 (6 bases). The ends were cut back, 4 bases at V and 1 base at J, with 10 bases in the middle. This CDR3 has 14 amino acids. Germline-derived CDR1 and CDR2 are SNHLY and FYNNEI.

A few counts support this clone. The V call is TRBV15, the J call TRBJ2-3; tentatively, D is TRBD2 (7 bases). The V end was cut by 5 bases, the J end by 4 bases, with 16 bases between. The CDR3 consists of 15 residues. Germline CDR1 reads LNHNV; CDR2 reads YYDKDF (reference sequence). CDR3 nucleotides: TGTGCCACCAGCCGAAGGGGGGGGGCCCCAGATACGCAGTATTTT. It translates to CATSRRGGAPDTQYF.

This clone has only a few counts. This chain joins TRBV19 and TRBJ2-6; 9 nucleotides agree with TRBD1. The junction had 8 bases not matched to a gene; V was cut back by 5 bases and J by 0 bases. Germline V gives CDR1 LNHDA, CDR2 SQIVND (reference sequence). The CDR3 is 18 amino acids. CDR3 sequence reads: CASSFSGTGFSGANVLTF. CDR3 nucleotide sequence: TGTGCCAGTAGTTTCTCCGGGACAGGGTTCTCTGGGGCCAACGTCCTGACTTTC.

This chain links TRBV7-8 with TRBJ1-3, with unresolved D. The germline V gene has CDR1 SGHVS and CDR2 FQNEAQ. This CDR3 has 16 residues. The V end was cut by 4 bases, the J end by 0 bases, with 13 bases between. The CDR3 reads CASSSSRPSSGNTIYF. The CDR3 nucleotides are TGTGCCAGCAGCTCCTCCCGCCCGAGCTCTGGAAACACCATATATTTT.

The CDR3: CASSLSRDATAFF. CDR3 DNA sequence: TGTGCCAGCAGCTTGAGCAGGGATGCAACCGCTTTCTTT. V is TRBV7-9 and J is TRBJ1-1, with a possible D match to TRBD1 (5 bases). In germline, CDR1 is SEHNR, CDR2 FQNEAQ (reference sequence). The CDR3 is 13 residues long. Between the trimmed V and J ends, which lost 3 bases and 11 bases, there was a span of 16 bases. Based on the CDR3 plus reference TRBV7-9 and TRBJ1-1, the full variable domain is DTGVSQNPRHKITKRGQNVTFRCDPISEHNRLYWYRQTLGQGPEFLTYFQNEAQLEKSRLLSDRFSAERPKGSFSTLEIQRTEQGDSAMYLCASSLSRDATAFFGQGTRLTVV.

V and J are TRBV4-3 and TRBJ1-5, with TRBD1 matching 11 bases. CDR3 length: 16 amino acids. The V and J ends lost 0 bases and 9 bases, in that order; junction bases with no gene match: 7. Looked up from germline, CDR1 is LGHNA and CDR2 is YSLEER. Here the CDR3 reads CASSQDWGQGDRPQHF. Here the CDR3 DNA reads TGCGCCAGCAGCCAAGACTGGGGACAGGGGGATCGGCCCCAGCATTTT.